The present TCR beta chain was sequenced within a study of post-analysis software for immune sequencing data. Study information: Patients with relapsing-remitting, secondary progressive and progressive-relapsing multiple sclerosis courses were all represented.

This CDR3 contains 13 residues. The V gene's germline CDR1 is SQVTM and CDR2 ANQGSEA. Trimming cost V 6 bases and J 2 bases, with 12 bases left between them. Every TCR beta cDNA library bore unique molecular identifiers. TCRdb ran MiXCR on the PCR reads and lists one entry per CDR3 protein. The table includes approximately 660,000 distinct CDR3 sequences, over 45% detected once. This clonotype was seen more than once but under ten times. As yet, its antigen is unknown. The study's findings and limits: Diversity measured as normalized Chao1 was significantly lower in multiple sclerosis patients than in controls. When patients were compared with controls, about five TRBV segments were more frequent, TRBV5-6, TRBV5-1 and TRBV20-1 among them.

The source is a girl aged 2 to 10 with multiple sclerosis. What was sequenced was blood. This chain connects TRBV29-1 to TRBJ2-3; D is unresolved. The chain's CDR3 is CSVGPITTDTQYF. As DNA, the CDR3 is TGCAGCGTGGGCCCAATCACCACAGATACGCAGTATTTT.